The 3 T cell receptor beta chains in this list originate from one sample, sequenced in a study of tumor-infiltrating lymphocytes in primary liver carcinoma. The source material, about 18-33 mg of unsorted bulk tissue, was used to co-extract RNA and DNA. Starting from approximately 470 ng of total RNA, TCR beta cDNA was produced with a primer in the constant region. Slightly modified ARM-PCR with three nested multiplex PCR rounds yielded TCR beta libraries. For 10 cycles apiece, the opening two PCR rounds ran with TRBV1-TRBV30 forward primers and a C-beta reverse primer. One entry per CDR3 protein results from TCRdb running MiXCR on the multiplex PCR reads. Of 150,000 to 200,000 distinct CDR3 sequences in the sample, over 80% were seen once. Sequencing input: tumor tissue from primary liver carcinoma. These receptors were collected from a man aged 40-49 years with primary liver carcinoma and hepatitis B virus infection.

This clonotype was seen once. This chain's CDR3 is CASSLTGRGYTF. The DNA for the CDR3 is TGTGCCAGCAGTTTAACGGGTCGCGGCTACACCTTC. The V call is TRBV12-3 or TRBV12-4, the J call TRBJ1-2; no definite D call. The CDR3 runs to 12 residues. Trimming took off 2 bases at V and 8 bases at J, with 9 bases between the two ends.

This clonotype was seen many times. This sequence joins TRBV5-5 and TRBJ2-2, with D uncertain. The CDR3 is 14 amino acids. The V end lost 0 bases, the J end lost 4 bases, and 7 bases lay between the germline ends. Germline V gene sequence: CDR1 SGHKS, CDR2 YYEKEE (reference sequence). The CDR3: CASSLDPATGELFF. The CDR3 nucleotides read TGTGCCAGCAGCTTGGATCCAGCCACCGGGGAGCTGTTTTTT.

Of note for this clonotype: A read error is likely, as this CDR3 ends without the conserved phenylalanine or tryptophan. The V gene is TRBV11-1, the J gene TRBJ1-6, with unresolved D. CDR1 and CDR2 (germline): SGHAT, FQDESV (reference sequence). The CDR3 totals 13 residues. V was trimmed by 5 bases and J by 13 bases, leaving 15 bases between them. CDR3 DNA: TGTGCCAGCAGCCGGGCACTGGTTTCTCCCCTCCACATT. Its translation: CASSRALVSPLHI.